A selection of T cell receptor beta chains follows, all from one sample in a study of blood T cell repertoires in COVID-19. Clones were read by immunoSEQ multiplex PCR, and TCRdb kept only the in-frame ones, dropping some. The table records more than 200,000 clones, around four fifths of them present only once. The source material was peripheral blood. These TCRs come from a woman older than 75 with COVID-19, enrolled during active disease. Both conserved end residues are part of each CDR3. The order of the fields is D gene, J gene, V gene, CDR3 protein, CDR3 DNA. The D gene is left open where the match is weak.

>-|TRBJ2-3|TRBV9
CASSSSPTDTQYF
TGTGCCAGCAGCTCCTCTCCCACAGATACGCAGTATTTT
>-|TRBJ2-7|TRBV28
CASSLRVYEQYF
TGTGCCAGCAGTCTTAGAGTTTACGAGCAGTACTTC
>TRBD2|TRBJ2-1|TRBV4-1
CASSHILAGGSYNEQFF
TGCGCCAGCAGCCACATACTAGCGGGGGGCTCCTACAATGAGCAGTTCTTC
>TRBD1|TRBJ2-2|TRBV28
CASSLLPTGPAATGELFF
TGTGCCAGCAGTTTACTACCGACAGGGCCAGCGGCCACCGGGGAGCTGTTTTTT
>-|TRBJ2-5|TRBV3-1/TRBV3-2
CASSQDALAGETQYF
TGTGCCAGCAGCCAAGACGCGCTAGCTGGTGAGACCCAGTACTTC
>TRBD1|TRBJ1-6|TRBV19
CASSPRTGENSPLHF
TGTGCCAGTAGTCCGAGGACAGGGGAAAATTCACCCCTCCACTTT
>-|TRBJ2-4|TRBV28
CASSTSGAKNIQYF
TGTGCCAGCAGTACCTCGGGGGCCAAAAACATTCAGTACTTC
>-|TRBJ1-5|TRBV24-1
CATSDPNQPQHF
TGTGCCACCAGTGACCCAAATCAGCCCCAGCATTTT
>TRBD1|TRBJ1-1|TRBV2
CASSERQGDRNTEAFF
TGTGCCAGCAGTGAGAGACAGGGTGATCGGAACACTGAAGCTTTCTTT
>-|TRBJ1-2|TRBV4-2
CASSPSMATERGYTF
TGTGCCAGCAGCCCTTCAATGGCAACAGAACGTGGCTACACCTTC